Presented here are 9 T cell receptor beta chains from one specimen sequenced in a study of blood T cell repertoires in COVID-19. Using immunoSEQ multiplex PCR, the repertoire was profiled, and TCRdb retains in-frame clones only, with some absent. The sample consists of 150,000 or so clones, approximately 88% of them appearing once. The sequenced material came from PBMCs or T cells enriched from blood (not recorded which). The receptors were gathered from a man between 65 and 85 years old who had been exposed to COVID-19.

J is TRBJ2-2 and V is TRBV5-4; TRBD1 aligns across 11 bases. Germline CDR1 is SGHNT and CDR2 is YYREEE (reference sequence). The V and J ends lost 2 bases and 8 bases, in that order; junction bases with no gene match: 11. The length of the CDR3 is 17 residues. The CDR3 protein is CASSFRLGTGGKGELFF. The CDR3 nucleotides are TGTGCCAGCAGCTTCCGACTTGGGACAGGGGGAAAGGGGGAGCTGTTTTTT. Full variable domain (outside the CDR3, taken from reference TRBV5-4 and TRBJ2-2): ETGVTQSPTHLIKTRGQQVTLRCSSQSGHNTVSWYQQALGQGPQFIFQYYREEENGRGNFPPRFSGLQFPNYSSELNVNALELDDSALYLCASSFRLGTGGKGELFFGEGSRLTVL.

The chain links TRBV11-2 to TRBJ2-2; D might be TRBD2 (5 bases). The CDR3 has 14 amino acids. Germline V gene sequence: CDR1 SGHAT, CDR2 FQNNGV. V was pared by 5 bases and J by 7 bases, with 14 bases between. CDR3 sequence (DNA): TGTGCCAGCAGCCATACTACTAGGGTCGGGGAGCTGTTTTTT. Its translation is CASSHTTRVGELFF.

This chain joins TRBV5-1 and TRBJ2-2, with 8 nucleotides matching TRBD1. Germline trimming cut 1 base from V and 5 bases from J; bases unmatched to any gene: 4. Germline CDR1 SGHRS, CDR2 YFSETQ. The CDR3 has 15 amino acids. The CDR3 sequence is CASSLSGGDTGELFF. CDR3 nucleotide sequence: TGCGCCAGCAGCTTGTCAGGGGGCGATACCGGGGAGCTGTTTTTT.

The chain has TRBV6-5 and TRBJ1-1; D might be TRBD1 (5 bases). The CDR3 spans 13 residues. V dropped 3 bases and J dropped 7 bases, with 12 bases sitting between them. Germline assignment: CDR1 MNHEY and CDR2 SVGAGI. CDR3: CASSYRGDGEAFF. CDR3 nucleotide sequence: TGTGCCAGCAGTTATCGGGGGGATGGTGAAGCTTTCTTT.

The CDR3 DNA sequence: TGTGCCAGCAGTTACGACGGACAGGGGGGGTCCTACGAGCAGTACTTC. This codes for CASSYDGQGGSYEQYF. The rearrangement joins TRBV6-5 to TRBJ2-7, with TRBD1 matching 10 bases. Germline assignment: CDR1 MNHEY and CDR2 SVGAGI. The CDR3 is 16 amino acids. V trimming: 2 bases; J trimming: 1 base; junction bases outside the gene matches: 5.

V usage is TRBV5-1 and J usage is TRBJ2-7; D might be TRBD2 (5 bases). Germline V gene sequence: CDR1 SGHRS, CDR2 YFSETQ. Deletions cut 4 bases from V and 3 bases from J, with 14 bases between. The CDR3 consists of 14 residues. CDR3 DNA: TGCGCCAGCAGCCCGGAACAAGCGGACTACGAGCAGTACTTC. Amino acid sequence: CASSPEQADYEQYF.

CDR3 amino acids: CASSLALAGNEQFF. CDR3 in DNA: TGTGCCAGCAGCTTAGCCCTAGCGGGCAATGAGCAGTTCTTC. The chain couples TRBV7-2 to TRBJ2-1; 8 positions match TRBD2. CDR1 SGHTA and CDR2 FQGNSA come from the germline V gene. V lost 0 bases, J lost 6 bases, and 1 base stayed unmatched. This CDR3 spans 14 amino acids.

This chain connects TRBV10-1 to TRBJ2-7, with D tentatively TRBD2 (5 bases). Germline V gene sequence: CDR1 WNHNN, CDR2 SYGVQD (reference sequence). The length of the CDR3 is 14 residues. The V and J ends lost 8 bases and 2 bases respectively, with 16 bases between them. DNA for the CDR3: TGCGCCAGCGGCGTTCACGGGGATCCCTACGAGCAGTACTTC. Its translation: CASGVHGDPYEQYF.

The chain combines TRBV27 with TRBJ1-6; TRBD1 aligns across 9 bases. After removal of 6 bases from V and 8 bases from J, the junction contained 5 bases not matched to a gene. The CDR3 loop spans 14 amino acids. Germline V CDR1 and CDR2: MNHEY, SMNVEV (reference sequence). As DNA, the CDR3 is TGTGCCAGCAGAAGCGGGACAGGGTATTCACCCCTCCACTTT. Protein product: CASRSGTGYSPLHF.